These 32 T cell receptor beta chains share one sample of origin, sequenced in a study of blood T cells in healthy people across ages. Sample-barcoded 5' priming and a J-beta primer mix drove a second PCR of roughly 6 to 12 cycles. TCRdb used MiXCR to reprocess the 5' RACE reads, holding one entry per CDR3 protein. The data show about 720,000 distinct CDR3 sequences, with over 20% seen just once and roughly 22% held by the top ten. Sample: blood. The receptors here all came from an older man in good health.

J is TRBJ2-5 and V is TRBV12-3 or TRBV12-4, with 12 bases that match TRBD2. The CDR3 contains 15 residues. The trim removed 2 bases at V and 5 bases at J, leaving 3 bases unmatched. The CDR3 DNA follows: TGTGCCAGCAGTTTATTGCTAGCGGGAGGGGAGACCCAGTACTTC. Translation gives CASSLLLAGGETQYF.

This chain links TRBV5-1 with TRBJ1-4; D possibly corresponds to TRBD1 (5 bases). V shed 0 bases and J shed 8 bases, with 17 bases lying between them. CDR1 is SGHRS, CDR2 YFSETQ, per germline. The CDR3 is 16 residues long. CDR3 sequence: CASSLATGSTHEKLFF. The CDR3, as DNA: TGCGCCAGCAGCTTGGCCACAGGCAGCACCCACGAAAAACTGTTTTTT.

V usage is TRBV14 and J usage is TRBJ2-4, with 7 bases that match TRBD2. V dropped 2 bases and J dropped 1; count of bases not matched to a gene: 2. Germline values: CDR1 SGHDN, CDR2 FVKESK. CDR3 length: 15 amino acids. The CDR3 region is CASSQYGGAKNIQYF. The CDR3 nucleotides are TGTGCCAGCAGCCAATACGGGGGGGCCAAAAACATTCAGTACTTC.

The sample holds a few counts of this clonotype. The gene calls are TRBV20-1 and TRBJ2-2, with D hard to call. The CDR3 length is 15 residues. Trimming shortened V by 2 bases and J by 3 bases, and 13 bases separated the two germline ends. Germline CDR1 and CDR2: DFQATT and SNEGSKA (reference sequence). CDR3 bases: TGCAGTGCTAGATTCCCGATACCTGACACCGGGGAGCTGTTTTTT. Translating it yields CSARFPIPDTGELFF.

This chain links TRBV9 with TRBJ2-3; D perhaps matches TRBD2 (6 bases). Germline assignment: CDR1 SGDLS and CDR2 YYNGEE. Trimming stripped 4 bases from V and 0 bases from J, with 15 bases between. This CDR3 contains 16 residues. The CDR3, as DNA: TGTGCCAGCAGCTCAACCCGGGGGTCAAGCACAGATACGCAGTATTTT. It encodes CASSSTRGSSTDTQYF.

Only a few counts were recorded for this clonotype. The chain carries TRBV12-3 or TRBV12-4 and TRBJ1-2; TRBD1 matches 11 bases. V gave up 2 bases and J gave up 6 bases; unmatched junction bases: 5. CDR3 size: 15 residues. CDR3 residues: CASSLRGQGDHGYTF. CDR3 DNA: TGTGCCAGCAGTTTAAGGGGACAGGGGGATCATGGCTACACCTTC.

This chain uses TRBV5-1 with TRBJ2-5; D remains unclear. Near its end, the DNA agrees better with TRBJ2-7, so the J call may be wrong. The CDR3 contains 13 residues. Germline V gene lookup returns CDR1 SGHRS and CDR2 YFSETQ. The CDR3 region has the DNA TGCGCCAGCAGCCCCCGGATCCCAGGCGAGCAGTACTTC. This encodes CASSPRIPGEQYF.

This clonotype was detected ten times or more. The chain employs TRBV12-3 or TRBV12-4 and TRBJ2-3; 9 nucleotides match TRBD2. The CDR3 consists of 15 residues. Trimming at V came to 3 bases and at J to 6 bases, leaving 7 bases not matched to a gene. CDR3 coding DNA: TGTGCCAGCAGTTTTTTGCTAGCGGGGAGGGATACGCAGTATTTT. Its translation is CASSFLLAGRDTQYF.

The rearrangement links TRBV7-8 to TRBJ2-7; 10 nucleotides match TRBD2. Per germline, CDR1 SGHVS and CDR2 FQNEAQ. Unmatched junction bases numbered 3, after V lost 1 base and J lost 3 bases. The CDR3 is 15 amino acids. This CDR3 is CASSLVSSGGYEQYF. The CDR3 DNA sequence: TGTGCCAGCAGCTTAGTGTCTAGCGGGGGCTACGAGCAGTACTTC.

CDR3 sequence (DNA): TGCAGTGCTAACCTGCCAGATACGCAGTATTTT. It translates to CSANLPDTQYF. J is TRBJ2-3 and V is TRBV20-1; D not resolved. The V gene's germline CDR1 is DFQATT and CDR2 SNEGSKA (reference sequence). The ends were cut back, 4 bases at V and 4 bases at J, with 6 bases in the middle. The CDR3 has 11 amino acids.

This clonotype was seen a handful of times. The chain is built from TRBV7-9 and TRBJ1-1, with D tentatively TRBD1 (5 bases). This CDR3 contains 15 residues. Germline V gene lookup returns CDR1 SEHNR and CDR2 FQNEAQ (reference sequence). Trimming pared 5 bases from V and 0 bases from J, leaving 13 bases between. This CDR3 reads CASSQHRTVNTEAFF. DNA of the CDR3: TGTGCCAGCAGCCAACACAGGACGGTGAACACTGAAGCTTTCTTT. The full variable domain, its missing parts supplied by reference TRBV7-9 and TRBJ1-1, is DTGVSQNPRHKITKRGQNVTFRCDPISEHNRLYWYRQTLGQGPEFLTYFQNEAQLEKSRLLSDRFSAERPKGSFSTLEIQRTEQGDSAMYLCASSQHRTVNTEAFFGQGTRLTVV.

This clonotype appeared a few times. This chain connects TRBV20-1 to TRBJ2-5; D gene ambiguous. Trimming left V 1 base short and J 2 bases short, with 14 bases between. This CDR3 spans 15 amino acids. The V gene's germline CDR1 is DFQATT and CDR2 SNEGSKA (reference sequence). CDR3 nucleotides: TGCAGTGCTAGAGCCTATGGACGGCCTCAAGAGACCCAGTACTTC. As protein: CSARAYGRPQETQYF.

This clonotype was observed at least ten times. The chain joins TRBV15 to TRBJ2-3; D gene uncertain. CDR3 size: 13 residues. The ends were cut back, 3 bases at V and 2 bases at J, with 6 bases in the middle. The V gene's germline CDR1 is LNHNV and CDR2 YYDKDF (reference sequence). This CDR3 is CATSRGFTDTQYF. In nucleotides, the CDR3 is TGTGCCACCAGCAGGGGGTTCACAGATACGCAGTATTTT.

The V call is TRBV20-1, the J call TRBJ2-7; 7 nucleotides match TRBD1. Germline V gives CDR1 DFQATT, CDR2 SNEGSKA (reference sequence). The CDR3 is 12 amino acids. V lost 6 bases, J lost 1 base, and 3 bases stayed unmatched. CDR3 sequence (DNA): TGCAGTGCCGAGGGACAGTCCTACGAGCAGTACTTC. Its protein is CSAEGQSYEQYF.

There are a few counts of this clonotype. The rearrangement joins TRBV12-3 or TRBV12-4 to TRBJ2-3, with 7 bases aligning to TRBD2. The trim removed 3 bases at V and 3 bases at J, leaving 6 bases unmatched. The length of the CDR3 is 15 residues. Here the CDR3 reads CASSFGGGATDTQYF. The CDR3 DNA follows: TGTGCCAGCAGTTTTGGGGGAGGGGCAACAGATACGCAGTATTTT.

This clonotype was counted between two and nine times. Written as DNA, the CDR3 is TGTGCCAGTAGTATAGCAGGGTCAGGGGGACGGAAACAGCCCCAGCATTTT. This encodes CASSIAGSGGRKQPQHF. The rearrangement links TRBV19 to TRBJ1-5, with TRBD1 matching 7 bases. V lost 1 base, J lost 7 bases, and 13 bases stayed unmatched. Germline CDR1 is LNHDA and CDR2 is SQIVND (reference sequence). The CDR3 extends over 17 amino acids.

This clonotype was observed a few times. The chain links TRBV6-5 to TRBJ2-5, with TRBD1 matching over 8 bases. The tail of the sequence fits TRBJ2-7 better, so the J call may be wrong. Germline V lookup: CDR1 MNHEY, CDR2 SVGAGI. The CDR3 totals 14 residues. CDR3 nucleotide sequence: TGTGCCAGCAGCCAGACAGGGGCGGTTTACGAGCAGTACTTC. Residues: CASSQTGAVYEQYF.

The V call is TRBV13, the J call TRBJ1-1; 7 bases are a match to TRBD1. This CDR3 is 17 amino acids long. The germline CDR1 and CDR2 sequences are PRHDT and FYEKMQ (reference sequence). V lost 0 bases, J lost 2 bases, and 9 bases stayed unmatched. CDR3 sequence reads: CASSLGGDSGRNTEAFF. The CDR3 nucleotides are TGTGCCAGCAGCTTAGGTGGGGACAGCGGGCGAAACACTGAAGCTTTCTTT.

This clonotype was observed a handful of times. The chain employs TRBV6-2 or TRBV6-3 and TRBJ1-5, with TRBD1 matching 9 bases. V lost 7 bases to trimming and J lost 1 base; unmatched junction nucleotides: 14. Looked up from germline, CDR1 is MNHEY and CDR2 is SVGEGT. This CDR3 spans 18 amino acids. CDR3 amino acids: CASTGSTGGRSSNQPQHF. DNA for the CDR3: TGTGCCAGCACAGGTTCGACAGGGGGACGATCAAGCAATCAGCCCCAGCATTTT.

The chain links TRBV20-1 to TRBJ2-3; 7 bases are shared with TRBD1. The CDR3 consists of 12 residues. The V gene end was trimmed by 5 bases and the J gene end by 4 bases; junction bases not matched to a gene: 3. Germline CDR1 reads DFQATT; CDR2 reads SNEGSKA (reference sequence). DNA for the CDR3: TGCAGTGCTCGACAGGGTTCAGATACGCAGTATTTT. It is translated as CSARQGSDTQYF.

The genes are TRBV11-2 and TRBJ1-4; tentative D call: TRBD1 (5 bases). In germline, CDR1 is SGHAT, CDR2 FQNNGV. Trimming removed 4 bases from V and 6 bases from J, with 12 bases in between. The CDR3 has 14 amino acids. Written as DNA, the CDR3 is TGTGCCAGCAGCTCAGACAGATGGGATGAAAAACTGTTTTTT. Its protein product is CASSSDRWDEKLFF.

This clonotype has more than one count but fewer than ten. This chain joins TRBV6-4 and TRBJ2-1; D gene uncertain. The length of the CDR3 is 13 residues. V lost 4 bases and J 5 bases, leaving 9 bases between the germline ends. Germline V gives CDR1 MRHNA, CDR2 SNTAGT. The CDR3 sequence is CASSVNLDNEQFF. In DNA, the CDR3 is TGTGCCAGCAGTGTGAACCTGGACAATGAGCAGTTCTTC.

This clonotype was seen a few times. V gene TRBV28 combines with J gene TRBJ2-7; D call uncertain. V lost 3 bases and J lost 6, with 12 bases in between. CDR3 length: 13 residues. Per germline, CDR1 MDHEN and CDR2 SYDVKM. CDR3 nucleotide sequence: TGTGCCAGCAGTTTGAGGCCACCGGGCGAGCAGTACTTC. It codes for CASSLRPPGEQYF. Variable domain in full (rest from reference TRBV28 and TRBJ2-7): DVKVTQSSRYLVKRTGEKVFLECVQDMDHENMFWYRQDPGLGLRLIYFSYDVKMKEKGDIPEGYSVSREKKERFSLILESASTNQTSMYLCASSLRPPGEQYFGPGTRLTVT.

The V gene is TRBV7-8, the J gene TRBJ2-4; the D call may be TRBD1 or TRBD2 (7 bases each). The germline V gene encodes CDR1 SGHVS and CDR2 FQNEAQ. Trimming stripped 5 bases from V and 8 bases from J, with 19 bases between. This CDR3 is 15 amino acids long. This CDR3 is CASSTSGGQGDIQYF. DNA for the CDR3: TGTGCCAGCAGCACATCGGGGGGTCAGGGGGACATTCAGTACTTC.

This clonotype was picked up one time. The chain employs TRBV28 and TRBJ1-1; 12 positions agree with TRBD1. Germline values: CDR1 MDHEN, CDR2 SYDVKM. This CDR3 is 16 amino acids long. The V segment lost 7 bases and the J segment 4 bases; nucleotides outside the gene matches: 10. This chain's CDR3 is CASKGPGQGATTEAFF. The CDR3 nucleotides are TGTGCCAGCAAAGGTCCGGGACAGGGGGCGACCACTGAAGCTTTCTTT. Based on the CDR3 plus reference TRBV28 and TRBJ1-1, the full variable domain is DVKVTQSSRYLVKRTGEKVFLECVQDMDHENMFWYRQDPGLGLRLIYFSYDVKMKEKGDIPEGYSVSREKKERFSLILESASTNQTSMYLCASKGPGQGATTEAFFGQGTRLTVV.

This chain uses TRBV29-1 with TRBJ1-2; D not certain. Trimming removed 4 bases from V and 5 bases from J, with 8 bases in between. CDR1 is SQVTM, CDR2 ANQGSEA, per germline. This CDR3 contains 11 residues. The CDR3 nucleotides read TGCAGCGTTGGAATCCGATATGGCTACACCTTC. Its translation is CSVGIRYGYTF.

The chain carries TRBV9 and TRBJ2-3; weak D call: TRBD1 (6 bases). The CDR3 totals 16 residues. Germline V gene lookup returns CDR1 SGDLS and CDR2 YYNGEE. Trimming cost V 4 bases and J 0 bases, with 15 bases left between them. This CDR3 is CASSLGQTTSTDTQYF. The CDR3 DNA follows: TGTGCCAGCAGCCTAGGACAGACGACTAGCACAGATACGCAGTATTTT.

This clonotype occurred a few times. V usage is TRBV27 and J usage is TRBJ2-3; TRBD1 matches 10 bases. CDR3 size: 15 residues. CDR1 and CDR2 (germline): MNHEY, SMNVEV (reference sequence). The ends lost 6 bases at V and 4 bases at J; junction bases unmatched: 7. CDR3 protein: CASRPGQGRSDTQYF. The CDR3 DNA is TGTGCCAGCAGACCGGGACAGGGGCGGTCAGATACGCAGTATTTT.

This clonotype was counted at least ten times. The V gene is TRBV7-8, the J gene TRBJ2-5, with D possibly TRBD1 on 5 matching bases. Germline CDR1 is SGHVS and CDR2 is FQNEAQ. V gave up 5 bases and J gave up 3 bases, with 16 bases separating them. The CDR3 runs to 15 residues. This chain's CDR3 is CASSPYRKAEETQYF. In DNA form, the CDR3 reads TGTGCCAGCAGCCCCTACAGGAAGGCAGAAGAGACCCAGTACTTC.

V and J are TRBV9 and TRBJ1-4; TRBD1 agrees at 7 bases. Germline-derived CDR1 and CDR2 are SGDLS and YYNGEE. This CDR3 has 15 amino acids. The V and J ends lost 4 bases and 6 bases, in that order; junction bases with no gene match: 9. The CDR3 protein is CASSLSGTVDEKLFF. CDR3 nucleotides: TGTGCCAGCAGCCTATCCGGGACAGTGGATGAAAAACTGTTTTTT.

This clonotype was recorded a few times. V usage is TRBV24-1 and J usage is TRBJ2-5; the D is unclear. The J call may be wrong; the DNA end is better matched by TRBJ2-7. The germline gives CDR1 KGHDR, CDR2 SFDVKD. The CDR3 contains 13 residues. The CDR3: CATSDIRLYEQYV. CDR3 DNA sequence: TGTGCCACCAGTGATATCAGGCTCTACGAGCAGTACGTC.

A few counts support this clonotype. V is TRBV20-1 and J is TRBJ2-6; 8 nucleotides match TRBD1. The V and J ends lost 5 bases and 8 bases, in that order; junction bases with no gene match: 5. This CDR3 comprises 13 residues. The germline CDR1 and CDR2 sequences are DFQATT and SNEGSKA (reference sequence). The CDR3, as DNA: TGCAGTGCTTCCCGGACAGGGTCCAACGTCCTGACTTTC. Its translation: CSASRTGSNVLTF.